The 16 T cell receptor beta chains listed next were all sequenced from one sample in a study of regulatory T cells in long-lasting Graves disease. Relying on iRepertoire HTBI primers and Arm-PCR of CDR3 regions, the team built TCR beta libraries. MiXCR was run by TCRdb on the multiplex PCR reads, yielding one entry per CDR3 protein. The top ten hold around 25% of the sample, which has 450,000 to 650,000 distinct CDR3 sequences, about 16% seen once. As to time point: newly diagnosed GD, antithyroid drugs for less than 3 months. Isolated PBMC RNA provided the starting material for the TCR library. These same records also appear under a second study, on T cells in Graves' hyperthyroidism and ophthalmopathy.

This sample comprised peripheral blood mononuclear cells (PBMCs), obtained at new diagnosis, from a patient treated with antithyroid drugs. The receptor source for this set is a middle-aged woman with Graves disease.

This clonotype occurred many times. The chain uses TRBV27 and TRBJ1-1; TRBD1 agrees at 7 bases. There are 13 residues in the CDR3. Germline loops: CDR1 MNHEY, CDR2 SMNVEV (reference sequence). The ends lost 6 bases at V and 10 bases at J; junction bases unmatched: 11. CDR3 in amino acids: CASRGMLQGPAFF. The CDR3 DNA reads as TGTGCCAGCAGGGGGATGCTACAGGGGCCAGCTTTCTTT.

This clonotype showed up many times. The chain recombines TRBV6-1 with TRBJ2-7; D gene uncertain. Germline V gene lookup returns CDR1 MNHNS and CDR2 SASEGT. This CDR3 comprises 14 residues. V was shortened by 5 bases and J by 0 bases, with 11 bases between the two germline ends. The CDR3 nucleotides read TGTGCCAGCAGTCCCCAGTCAAGCTCCTACGAGCAGTACTTC. Translation gives CASSPQSSSYEQYF.

In this sample, this clonotype turned up a few times. This sequence joins TRBV6-2 or TRBV6-3 and TRBJ1-2, with D possibly being TRBD1 (5 bases). V dropped 7 bases and J dropped 4 bases, with 13 bases sitting between them. Germline V gives CDR1 MNHEY, CDR2 SVGEGT. The CDR3 has 13 amino acids. The CDR3 sequence: CASTPGGTYGYTF. CDR3 sequence (DNA): TGTGCCAGCACCCCGGGGGGAACCTATGGCTACACCTTC.

In regard to this clonotype: This may come from a read error, since a much larger clone is one base off. The chain combines TRBV3-1 with TRBJ1-2; D is ambiguous. V was trimmed by 2 bases and J by 7 bases, leaving 20 bases between them. Germline V lookup: CDR1 LGHDT, CDR2 YNNKEL (reference sequence). The CDR3 is 16 amino acids. CDR3 residues: CASSQTWNGGYGGYTF. CDR3 nucleotide sequence: TGTGCCAGCAGCCAAACCTGGAACGGCGGGTATGGTGGCTACACCTTC.

The V call is TRBV10-3, the J call TRBJ2-7, with 9 bases that match TRBD1. The CDR3 runs 12 residues. With 8 bases clipped from V and 3 bases from J, the junction kept 2 bases outside the gene matches. Germline V lookup: CDR1 ENHRY, CDR2 SYGVKD. CDR3 bases: TGTGCCATCGCGGACAGGGGCTACGAGCAGTACTTC. This encodes CAIADRGYEQYF.

In this sample, this clonotype turned up a few times. This chain connects TRBV20-1 to TRBJ1-1, with 8 bases lining up with TRBD1. The CDR3 totals 12 residues. V lost 6 bases, J lost 6 bases, and 6 bases stayed unmatched. The germline V gene encodes CDR1 DFQATT and CDR2 SNEGSKA (reference sequence). This CDR3 reads CSASGGTAEAFF. Here the CDR3 DNA reads TGCAGTGCCTCAGGGGGCACCGCTGAAGCTTTCTTT.

In its sample, this clonotype was seen a few times. The V gene is TRBV6-9, the J gene TRBJ2-7; D is perhaps TRBD1 (6 bases). Trimming pared 4 bases from V and 4 bases from J, leaving 11 bases between. The CDR3 totals 13 residues. CDR1 is MNHGY, CDR2 SVAAGI, per germline. The CDR3 bases are TGTGCCAGCAGTTCATACAGGGAATACGAGCAGTACTTC. This sequence encodes CASSSYREYEQYF.

This clonotype was found a few times. The CDR3 is CASSQASQGTNTEAFF. The CDR3 DNA is TGTGCCAGCAGCCAAGCTTCCCAGGGAACCAACACTGAAGCTTTCTTT. The genes are TRBV4-2 and TRBJ1-1; the D gene is possibly TRBD1 (5 bases). The V and J ends lost 1 base and 2 bases respectively, with 14 bases between them. The CDR3 extends over 16 amino acids. Germline lookup yields CDR1 LGHNA and CDR2 YNFKEQ.

This clonotype was recorded many times. The chain has TRBV11-2 and TRBJ2-5, with 7 positions matching TRBD2. The CDR3 spans 15 residues. With V trimmed by 0 bases and J by 5 bases, 6 bases remained unmatched. The V gene's germline CDR1 is SGHAT and CDR2 FQNNGV. CDR3 in amino acids: CASSLDPVGGETQYF. DNA of the CDR3: TGTGCCAGCAGCTTAGACCCAGTCGGGGGGGAGACCCAGTACTTC.

This clonotype was counted a single time. The V and J genes are TRBV4-1 and TRBJ2-6; D call uncertain. The CDR3 totals 15 residues. Trimming removed 5 bases at V and 0 bases at J, with 8 bases between. CDR1 and CDR2 (germline): MGHRA, YSYEKL. CDR3 region: CASSSPGSGANVLTF. In DNA, the CDR3 is TGCGCCAGCAGCTCCCCAGGCTCTGGGGCCAACGTCCTGACTTTC.

Concerning this clonotype: At one of its ends the junction is not consistent with the germline gene, which may arise from a read error. The chain uses TRBV6-1 and TRBJ1-5; no firm D call. The CDR3 is 13 amino acids. Germline lookup yields CDR1 MNHNS and CDR2 SASEGT. Here the CDR3 reads CASNVRRGQPQHF. CDR3 nucleotide sequence: TGCGCCAGCAATGTCCGCCGGGGTCAGCCCCAGCATTTT.

On this clonotype: A much larger clone differs from this one at a single base, so this may be a read error. J is TRBJ1-1 and V is TRBV30; TRBD1 is a possible D gene (5 bases). The CDR3 sequence is 12 residues long. Germline V CDR1 and CDR2: GTSNPN, SVGIG (reference sequence). Trimming took 8 bases from V and 0 from J, leaving 10 bases between them. CDR3 protein: CARGGLNTEAFF. The CDR3 DNA reads as TGTGCCCGGGGGGGACTGAACACTGAAGCTTTCTTT.

This chain uses TRBV27 with TRBJ2-5; TRBD1 matches 7 bases. V shed 7 bases and J 1 base; nucleotides not matched to a gene: 9. Germline CDR1 and CDR2: MNHEY and SMNVEV (reference sequence). This CDR3 has 15 amino acids. CDR3 region: CASKVRQGVQETQYF. The CDR3 DNA is TGTGCCAGCAAAGTAAGGCAGGGGGTCCAAGAGACCCAGTACTTC.

This clonotype occurred a few times. The chain joins TRBV9 to TRBJ1-1; 10 bases are a match to TRBD1. This CDR3 has 15 residues. Per germline, CDR1 SGDLS and CDR2 YYNGEE. V gave up 3 bases and J gave up 0 bases; unmatched junction bases: 2. The CDR3 DNA sequence: TGTGCCAGCAGCGCCGACAGGGGGCTGAACACTGAAGCTTTCTTT. This gives the protein CASSADRGLNTEAFF.

This clonotype was seen at least ten times. The V call is TRBV20-1, the J call TRBJ2-5; no definite D call. The CDR3 contains 13 residues. Germline V gives CDR1 DFQATT, CDR2 SNEGSKA (reference sequence). V lost 7 bases, J lost 4 bases, and 16 bases lay in between. This CDR3 is CSVLAGFSETQYF. CDR3 bases: TGCAGTGTACTTGCAGGATTCTCAGAGACCCAGTACTTC.

This chain joins TRBV27 and TRBJ2-2, with a weak D call TRBD1 (6 bases). V shed 4 bases and J shed 5 bases, with 14 bases lying between them. CDR1 is MNHEY, CDR2 SMNVEV, per germline (reference sequence). The CDR3 spans 15 residues. Here the CDR3 reads CASSSPGTSTGELFF. The DNA of the CDR3 is TGTGCCAGCAGTTCCCCCGGGACAAGTACCGGGGAGCTGTTTTTT.